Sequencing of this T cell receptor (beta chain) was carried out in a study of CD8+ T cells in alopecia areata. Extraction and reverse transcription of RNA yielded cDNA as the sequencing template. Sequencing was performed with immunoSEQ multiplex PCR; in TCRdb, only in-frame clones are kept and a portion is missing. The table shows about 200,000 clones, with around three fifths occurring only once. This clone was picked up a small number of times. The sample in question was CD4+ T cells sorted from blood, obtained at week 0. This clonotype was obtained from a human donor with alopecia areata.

CDR3 region: CASSFHGSYEQYF. The CDR3 DNA is TGTGCCAGCAGTTTCCACGGATCCTACGAGCAGTACTTC. The chain combines TRBV27 with TRBJ2-7, with D hard to call. There are 13 residues in the CDR3. Germline CDR1 MNHEY, CDR2 SMNVEV (reference sequence). Trimming cost V 3 bases and J 1 base, with 7 bases left between them.